This T cell receptor (beta chain) was observed in a study of identical twins (dated by TCRdb to 2016 to 2017). Some background on the complete study: The study deep-sequenced TCR alpha and beta repertoires from monozygotic twins, unrelated adults of various ages and cord blood to test whether fetal clonotypes persist. To rule out contamination, the twin experiments were replicated at different times with different library preparation protocols.

Findings and caveats that apply to the study as a whole: Invariant T cells such as MAIT and iNKT could partly confound zero-insertion analyses, although diverse VJ usage argued against such confounding for most clonotypes. Excess twin sharing in beta out-of-frame sequences was weaker because fewer shared sequences lowered the signal-to-noise ratio. Out-of-frame TCR alpha sequences shared between twins showed an excess of low generation-probability sequences compared with coincidental sharing between unrelated individuals. Out-of-frame TCR alpha sharing in monozygotic twins was systematically underestimated by recombination models, whereas sharing between unrelated individuals was in agreement with the recombination models. Because the same donors could not be followed over many years, the conclusions relied on cross-sectional statistical analysis. Fewer insertions were carried by abundant cord blood beta clonotypes; a weaker similar trend was observed in young adult naive repertoires, while no such trend was observed in memory repertoires.

Via the germline V gene, CDR1 is SGHRS and CDR2 YFSETQ. Cut back by 3 bases and 3 bases, the V and J ends lie 10 bases apart. Measured from the cysteine to the phenylalanine, the CDR3 is 15 residues long. Just CDR3 DNA is preserved here, 45 bases in frame from base 1. Comments on this clonotype: The clone's antigen remains unknown. Per-nucleotide qualities are absent, and no much larger clonotype sits a single base away.

Library preparation was by 5' RACE. Sequencing was carried out with an Illumina HiSeq 2000. A universal primer binding site was added through template switching, and the final cDNA carried a unique molecular identifier so that TCR cDNA molecules could be counted accurately. Specific primers in the conserved constant-segment region were used to synthesize first-strand cDNA for TCR alpha and beta chains. To control for contamination, every cDNA library was double barcoded, receiving both a SMART-Mk sample barcode and Illumina barcodes. Two successive PCR steps introduced TruSeq adapter sequences along with Illumina sample barcodes. TCR alpha and beta cDNA libraries were sequenced on the Illumina HiSeq platform with custom primers. As for the original processing: Raw reads were processed with MiGEC to extract unique molecular identifiers, and MiXCR was used to determine CDR3 positions. Recombination models were inferred per individual with the repgenHMM and IGoR tools using an EM algorithm. The analysis of shared clonotypes was done with the tcR package in R, with sharing normalized by the product of cloneset sizes. To study raw recombination without the effects of thymic and clonal selection, out-of-frame nonproductive sequences were analyzed. TCRdb reprocessing: public reads trimmed at Q25 with fastp, clones called with MiXCR, in-frame beta chains kept. Rows with a matching CDR3 protein are joined into one entry that keeps the most common DNA and genes. V and J calls and clone size were set by TCRdb, not the authors. Here the sample has approximately 700,000 distinct CDR3 sequences; over 5% occur a single time. Approximately 1.6% of the sample is in the top ten clones.

Only healthy Caucasian donors were included. Three unrelated non-twin adults were also sequenced: a male aged 18 to 30, a male aged 50 to 60 and a female aged 50 to 60. Miltenyi CD45RO+ enrichment and human naive T-cell isolation kits were used to isolate memory (CD45RO+) and naive T cells from PBMC. Sequencing was done on a sample of naive T cells sorted from blood. Read against the paper, the sample's cell subset or site label means: cells isolated with a human naive T-cell isolation kit. The rearrangement joined TRBV5-1 to TRBJ1-6; a weak D assignment points to TRBD1 (5 bases agree). This clonotype was obtained from a young man in good health. Here is the DNA: TGCGCCAGCAGCTCGGGACGGAACTATAATTCACCCCTCCACTTT. Protein translation: CASSSGRNYNSPLHF.